Following are 14 T cell receptor beta chains from one sample sequenced in a study of siplizumab effects on memory and regulatory T cells (dated by TCRdb to between 2017 and 2020). For about 6 days, cells in the mixed lymphocyte reaction were kept in coculture at 37 degrees C. The library was obtained by the immunoSEQ multiplex PCR assay. What TCRdb holds here is the immuneACCESS table cut down to in-frame rearrangements. Part of the clones is not present; checked against another copy, under half of the missing clones reflect an unresolved V gene, and the others are unexplained. The sample contains 9,000 to 13,000 clones, about 45% of them found a single time. The ten largest make up about 20% of the sample. These receptors' antigens are unknown. Input material: CFSE-low (dividing) CD4+ T cells sorted from an allogeneic mixed lymphocyte reaction. These receptors were obtained from a human donor in good health; the cells came from an allogeneic mixed lymphocyte reaction.

The genes are TRBV5-4 and TRBJ1-2; TRBD1 matches 7 bases. V gave up 7 bases and J gave up 1 base; unmatched junction bases: 1. Germline assignment: CDR1 SGHNT and CDR2 YYREEE (reference sequence). The CDR3 totals 12 residues. The CDR3 nucleotides are TGTGCCAGCGGACAGGTTAACTATGGCTACACCTTC. Amino acid sequence: CASGQVNYGYTF.

Comment on this clone: The junction departs from the called germline gene at one end, perhaps through a read error. The chain joins TRBV11-3 to TRBJ2-7; D is perhaps TRBD2 (5 bases). The CDR3 spans 10 residues. Germline CDR1 is SGHNT and CDR2 is YENEEA. CDR3 in amino acids: CASSLGFERF. The CDR3 nucleotides are TGTGCCAGCAGCTTAGGGTTTGAGCGGTTC.

The genes are TRBV5-6 and TRBJ1-3, with D unclear. The ends were cut back, 8 bases at V and 5 bases at J, with 14 bases in the middle. Germline values: CDR1 SGHDT, CDR2 YYEEEE. CDR3 length equals 13 residues. The CDR3 DNA reads as TGTGCCAGTGCCCCCGGCCGACGAAACACCATATATTTT. This gives the protein CASAPGRRNTIYF.

This clone occurred a few times. V gene TRBV2 combines with J gene TRBJ1-6; no firm D call. Per germline, CDR1 SNHLY and CDR2 FYNNEI. V shed 3 bases and J shed 2 bases, with 8 bases lying between them. There are 15 residues in the CDR3. The CDR3 nucleotides read TGTGCCAGCAGTGAGAAGGGCACCTATAATTCACCCCTCCACTTT. Its translation is CASSEKGTYNSPLHF.

The CDR3 bases are TGTGCCAGCAGCTTGGACAGGAGTAAGATAGGGACCCAGTACTTC. Its translation is CASSLDRSKIGTQYF. This chain uses TRBV7-8 with TRBJ2-5; 7 bases align to TRBD1. The CDR3 consists of 15 residues. The germline gives CDR1 SGHVS, CDR2 FQNEAQ. Trimming removed 3 bases from V and 7 bases from J; junction bases left unmatched: 11.

V gene TRBV20-1 combines with J gene TRBJ2-1; no firm D call. This CDR3 spans 11 amino acids. The germline V gene encodes CDR1 DFQATT and CDR2 SNEGSKA (reference sequence). CDR3 coding DNA: TGCAGCGCCGGGCCCTACAATGAGCAGTTCTTC. Translating it yields CSAGPYNEQFF.

J is TRBJ2-5 and V is TRBV21-1; the DNA was not used to check the table's D call, TRBD1. TRBV21-1 is recorded as a pseudogene. The CDR3 is 13 residues long. The CDR3 loop is CASSRQVQETQYF. CDR3 DNA: TGTGCCAGCAGCAGGCAGGTCCAAGAGACCCAGTACTTC.

Sample share makes this clone medium-sized. The chain is built from TRBV5-1 and TRBJ1-5; D is possibly TRBD1 (5 bases). This CDR3 is built from 14 residues. Looked up from germline, CDR1 is SGHRS and CDR2 is YFSETQ. Trimming pared 1 base from V and 5 bases from J, leaving 10 bases between. CDR3 protein: CASSLTGGDQPQHF. CDR3 coding DNA: TGCGCCAGCAGCTTGACAGGAGGGGATCAGCCCCAGCATTTT.

The rearrangement links TRBV5-1 to TRBJ2-1; TRBD1 matches 9 bases. Germline V CDR1 and CDR2: SGHRS, YFSETQ. This CDR3 has 14 amino acids. With 5 bases clipped from V and 9 bases from J, the junction kept 9 bases outside the gene matches. CDR3 coding DNA: TGCGCCAGCAGATGGGACAGGGATAACGGTGAGCAGTTCTTC. It is translated as CASRWDRDNGEQFF. Filled out from reference TRBV5-1 and TRBJ2-1, the complete variable domain reads KAGVTQTPRYLIKTRGQQVTLSCSPISGHRSVSWYQQTPGQGLQFLFEYFSETQRNKGNFPGRFSGRQFSNSRSEMNVSTLELGDSALYLCASRWDRDNGEQFFGPGTRLTVL.

This clone qualifies as medium-sized. V usage is TRBV6-1 and J usage is TRBJ2-7; no clear D. CDR1 and CDR2 (germline): MNHNS, SASEGT. The V end lost 4 bases, the J end lost 2 bases, and 12 bases lay between the germline ends. CDR3 length: 14 amino acids. CDR3 protein: CASSVTGLAYEQYF. The CDR3 nucleotides read TGTGCCAGCAGTGTTACCGGGCTAGCCTACGAGCAGTACTTC.

The chain combines TRBV28 with TRBJ2-5; D ambiguous. This CDR3 spans 11 amino acids. Trimming cost V 3 bases and J 11 bases, with 10 bases left between them. Germline V CDR1 and CDR2: MDHEN, SYDVKM. The CDR3 DNA reads TGTGCCAGCAGTTTCTTTTCAAATCAGTACTTC. This translates into CASSFFSNQYF. Together with reference TRBV28 and TRBJ2-5, the CDR3 gives the full variable domain: DVKVTQSSRYLVKRTGEKVFLECVQDMDHENMFWYRQDPGLGLRLIYFSYDVKMKEKGDIPEGYSVSREKKERFSLILESASTNQTSMYLCASSFFSNQYFGPGTRLLVL.

J is TRBJ2-7 and V is TRBV5-4; 7 bases agree with TRBD1. The V gene end was trimmed by 9 bases and the J gene end by 3 bases; junction bases not matched to a gene: 9. Germline CDR1 reads SGHNT; CDR2 reads YYREEE (reference sequence). The CDR3 runs to 13 residues. DNA of the CDR3: TGTGCCACCACCCGGGGACAGAGCTACGAGCAGTACTTC. Translated, it gives CATTRGQSYEQYF.

In this sample, this clone turned up a few times. This sequence joins TRBV6-5 and TRBJ1-1, with unresolved D. There are 13 residues in the CDR3. Trimming took 0 bases from V and 1 from J, leaving 3 bases between them. The germline gives CDR1 MNHEY, CDR2 SVGAGI. This CDR3 reads CASSYSRNTEAFF. CDR3 sequence (DNA): TGTGCCAGCAGTTACTCGAGGAACACTGAAGCTTTCTTT.

This clone was observed a handful of times. V gene TRBV2 combines with J gene TRBJ1-5; possibly TRBD1 for D (5 bases). Trimming took 5 bases from V and 2 from J, leaving 10 bases between them. From germline, CDR1 is SNHLY and CDR2 FYNNEI. This CDR3 has 14 amino acids. CDR3 loop: CASSSGSGNQPQHF. The CDR3, as DNA: TGTGCCAGCAGTTCAGGGTCGGGCAATCAGCCCCAGCATTTT.